Detailed here is one TCR beta chain. Its antigen target is currently unknown. Base qualities are not recorded, but no much larger clone differs from it by a single base. This specimen's time point label, interpreted: baseline before first vaccination. Vaccinee samples came from UK trials COV001 and COV002, including a single-blind randomized controlled phase 2/3 trial of AZD1222 (ChAdOx1 nCoV-19) in healthy adults. For TCRbeta chain sequencing, PBMC samples from trial participants were taken at day 0 and at day 28 after the second dose. As encoded in the germline V gene, CDR1 is SGHRS while CDR2 is YFSETQ. Counted from cysteine to phenylalanine, this CDR3 has 16 amino acids. CDR3 DNA only is kept here, 48 bases in frame from base 1. V trim: 0 bases; J trim: 7 bases; unmatched bases: 5. The data originate from a study of T cell responses to AZD1222 COVID-19 vaccine (dated by TCRdb to the early 2020s). Context from the whole study: Because spike-specific TCR depth and breadth did not differ between the two schedules, AZD1222 recipients who got a second dose at roughly 4 weeks were pooled with those who got a second dose at roughly 12 weeks. Trial participants were enrolled into age subgroups of 18-55, 56-69 and 70-plus years, which contained about 150, 27 and 61 TCR-sequenced participants, respectively. A total of 230 to 250 trial participants underwent TCR sequencing, of whom around 200 received two doses of AZD1222 and 26 received two doses of the MenACWY control vaccine.

The CDR3 regions of human TCRbeta chains were analyzed by immunosequencing. In the authors' own workflow: Repertoire TCRs were checked for matches against a reference library of SARS-CoV-2-specific TCRs that had been generated using the MIRA antigen-specificity platform. Breadth was defined as the fraction of unique TCRs that were SARS-CoV-2-associated, and depth was defined as the fraction of total T cells that were SARS-CoV-2-associated. Using the MIRA data, each spike-specific TCR was mapped to the spike region that the TCR reacts to and placed in a CD4 or CD8 class. Log10-transformed breadth and depth values were compared by one-way ANOVA with Sidak's multiple comparisons tests. TCRdb's version of the immuneACCESS table is confined to in-frame rearrangements and falls short of the full clone set. An unresolved V gene accounts for under half of the shortfall where checked; the remainder is of unknown origin. V and J calls and clone size come straight from that table; D and trimming were deduced from the DNA. The sample data list about 130,000 clones, and roughly nine tenths of these were observed just once. More than 2.5% of the sample comes from the top ten.

Study-level results and caveats: In the small 56-69-year group, the increase in depth fell short of significance, most likely because of low power. Only five to seven AZD1222 recipients were SARS-CoV-2 seropositive at baseline, limiting conclusions about previously exposed vaccinees. After two AZD1222 doses, both the breadth and the depth of spike-specific TCRs were significantly higher than at day 0 and than in MenACWY recipients. Vaccine-associated CD4 TCRs spanned the whole spike protein, with dominant responses in regions 160-218 and 743-854. No day 14 peak-response samples were available, so repertoires were characterized only after the peak T cell response. Participants were mostly white British and included more females than males, and it was suggested by the authors that clonal diversity may have been underestimated. Nearly half of unique spike-specific TCRs reportedly recognized epitopes outside regions mutated in the B.1.351 and B.1.1.7 variants.

The clonotype comes from an adult in good health. The V and J genes are TRBV5-1 and TRBJ1-6; 9 central nucleotides agree with TRBD1. The sequencing here drew on peripheral blood, taken on day 0 of AZD1222 vaccination. The DNA sequence is as follows: TGCGCCAGCAGCTTGGACCCGGGGACAGGGAATTCACCCCTCCACTTT. The resulting protein is CASSLDPGTGNSPLHF. The full variable domain, completed from the reference TRBV5-1 and TRBJ1-6 proteins outside the CDR3, reads KAGVTQTPRYLIKTRGQQVTLSCSPISGHRSVSWYQQTPGQGLQFLFEYFSETQRNKGNFPGRFSGRQFSNSRSEMNVSTLELGDSALYLCASSLDPGTGNSPLHFGNGTRLTVT.